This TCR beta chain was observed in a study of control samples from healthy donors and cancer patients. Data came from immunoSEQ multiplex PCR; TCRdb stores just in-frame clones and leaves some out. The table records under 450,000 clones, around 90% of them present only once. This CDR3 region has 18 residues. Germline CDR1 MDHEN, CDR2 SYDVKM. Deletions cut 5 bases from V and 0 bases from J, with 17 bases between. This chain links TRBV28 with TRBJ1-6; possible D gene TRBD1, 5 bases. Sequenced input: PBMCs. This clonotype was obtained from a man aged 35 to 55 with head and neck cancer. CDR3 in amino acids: CASSPMRQPFSYNSPLHF. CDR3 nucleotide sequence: TGTGCCAGCAGTCCCATGAGACAGCCGTTCTCCTATAATTCACCCCTCCACTTT.